Listed below are T cell receptor beta chains from one sample, sequenced in a study of T cells in Graves' hyperthyroidism and ophthalmopathy. TCRdb passed the multiplex PCR reads through MiXCR, listing each CDR3 protein once. The table includes 300,000 to 350,000 distinct CDR3 sequences, around 17% detected once. Sequenced: blood. These receptors originate from a young man with Graves' hyperthyroidism. CDR3s include the opening cysteine and the closing phenylalanine or tryptophan. D genes are given only for firm matches. The size of a clone is reported for some rows only, either as once, few or many, or as a class for expanded clones.

V gene	CDR3 length	D gene	clone size	J gene	CDR3 protein	CDR3 DNA
TRBV27	15	.	once	TRBJ2-2	CASTRNGMSTGELFF	TGTGCCAGCACCCGTAATGGGATGAGCACCGGGGAGCTGTTTTTT
TRBV19	15	.	.	TRBJ2-3	CASSILGVASDTQYF	TGTGCCAGTAGTATACTTGGGGTAGCGTCGGATACGCAGTATTTT
TRBV2	12	.	few	TRBJ2-7	CASRIGTDEQYF	TGTGCCAGCAGGATCGGGACCGACGAGCAGTACTTC
TRBV28	19	TRBD2	many	TRBJ2-1	CAITSAGAHWVGFYNEQFF	TGTGCCATTACCTCCGCGGGAGCCCATTGGGTTGGGTTCTACAATGAGCAGTTCTTC
TRBV9	17	.	few	TRBJ1-3	CASSALGPTDYGNTIYF	TGTGCCAGCAGCGCCCTTGGACCGACGGATTACGGAAACACCATATATTTT
TRBV5-4	13	.	.	TRBJ2-7	CASSPRTDGEQYF	TGTGCCAGCAGCCCACGGACTGACGGCGAGCAGTACTTC
TRBV30	10	.	.	TRBJ2-7	CAWGLSEQYF	TGTGCCTGGGGTTTGTCGGAGCAGTACTTC
TRBV5-1	12	.	.	TRBJ2-5	CASYDEDPTQYF	TGCGCCAGCTACGACGAGGACCCGACCCAGTACTTC
TRBV5-8	15	.	few	TRBJ1-5	CASSLGAYSNQPQHF	TGTGCCAGCAGCTTGGGGGCCTATAGCAATCAGCCCCAGCATTTT
TRBV5-5	15	.	few	TRBJ1-3	CASSPNTLRGNTIYF	TGTGCCAGCAGCCCCAACACCCTTAGGGGAAACACCATATATTTT
TRBV25-1	16	TRBD2	.	TRBJ2-4	CASSETSGININIQYF	TGTGCCAGCAGTGAGACTAGCGGGATAAACATAAACATTCAGTACTTC
TRBV6-1	16	TRBD2	many	TRBJ2-2	CASSRTSGRNTGELFF	TGTGCCAGCAGTCGGACTAGCGGGAGGAACACCGGGGAGCTGTTTTTT
TRBV7-2	12	.	.	TRBJ1-2	CASSLGWEGYTF	TGTGCCAGCAGCTTAGGCTGGGAAGGCTACACCTTC
TRBV7-3	18	TRBD2	many	TRBJ2-7	CASSHGLAGETISYEQYF	TGTGCCAGCAGCCATGGACTAGCGGGAGAGACCATCTCCTACGAGCAGTACTTC
TRBV15	17	TRBD2	.	TRBJ2-1	CATSRDLLSGSYNEQFF	TGTGCCACCAGCAGAGATTTGCTTAGCGGGTCCTACAATGAGCAGTTCTTC
TRBV7-9	15	TRBD1	many	TRBJ2-7	CASSPHRGPTYEQYF	TGTGCCAGCAGCCCTCACAGGGGCCCCACCTACGAGCAGTACTTC
TRBV11-3	15	.	many	TRBJ2-1	CATKTGTSGYNEQFF	TGTGCCACCAAAACCGGTACAAGCGGTTACAATGAGCAGTTCTTC
TRBV20-1	12	.	.	TRBJ2-5	CSASWGQETQYF	TGCAGTGCTAGCTGGGGACAAGAGACCCAGTACTTC
TRBV3-1	15	TRBD2	few	TRBJ2-2	CASRPTSGRTGELFF	TGTGCCAGCAGGCCGACTAGCGGGAGAACCGGGGAGCTGTTTTTT
TRBV6-1	13	.	.	TRBJ2-2	CASNSGNTGELFF	TGTGCCAGCAATAGCGGGAACACCGGGGAGCTGTTTTTT
TRBV10-3	13	TRBD2	many	TRBJ2-1	CAISRNGGNEQFF	TGTGCCATCTCCCGAAACGGGGGGAATGAGCAGTTCTTC
TRBV20-1	14	.	.	TRBJ1-6	CSASRTVSNSPLHF	TGCAGTGCTTCCCGGACGGTATCTAATTCACCCCTCCACTTT
TRBV6-6	15	TRBD1	many	TRBJ1-3	CASSYYRGSGNTIYF	TGTGCCAGCAGTTACTACAGGGGCTCTGGAAACACCATATATTTT
TRBV6-1	15	TRBD2	many	TRBJ2-7	CASRGGDYRFIEQYF	TGTGCCAGCAGGGGTGGGGACTATCGATTCATCGAGCAGTACTTC
TRBV7-3	13	.	many	TRBJ2-3	CASSLGAWGTQYF	TGTGCCAGCAGCCTCGGGGCCTGGGGTACGCAGTATTTT
TRBV28	14	.	many	TRBJ2-2	CASSWAGNTGELFF	TGTGCCAGCAGTTGGGCAGGGAACACCGGGGAGCTGTTTTTT
TRBV18	15	TRBD1	many	TRBJ2-5	CASSPLDRDEETQYF	TGTGCCAGCTCACCACTAGACAGGGACGAGGAGACCCAGTACTTC
TRBV2	18	.	.	TRBJ1-3	CASSEAVPQAVSGNTIYF	TGTGCCAGCAGTGAAGCAGTTCCGCAAGCCGTCTCTGGAAACACCATATATTTT
TRBV20-1	15	TRBD2	few	TRBJ2-3	CSAVASGSPTDTQYF	TGCAGTGCCGTTGCTAGCGGGAGCCCCACAGATACGCAGTATTTT
TRBV20-1	16	TRBD2	.	TRBJ2-2	CSARVGGRGSTGELFF	TGCAGTGCTAGAGTAGGCGGGAGAGGGAGCACCGGGGAGCTGTTTTTT
TRBV24-1	15	TRBD1	.	TRBJ2-7	CATSDSRTGADEQYF	TGTGCCACCAGTGATTCTCGGACAGGGGCGGACGAGCAGTACTTC
TRBV6-5	13	.	few	TRBJ2-7	CASSYTGPPEQYF	TGTGCCAGCAGTTACACCGGTCCCCCCGAGCAGTACTTC
TRBV12-3/TRBV12-4	15	TRBD2	.	TRBJ2-1	CASTDTSGTYNEQFF	TGTGCCAGCACAGATACTAGCGGAACCTACAATGAGCAGTTCTTC
TRBV2	14	.	many	TRBJ1-5	CASSQEGSNQPQHF	TGTGCCAGCAGTCAGGAGGGGAGCAATCAGCCCCAGCATTTT
TRBV2	14	TRBD2	many	TRBJ2-7	CASNLLAGVKEQYF	TGTGCCAGCAATCTCCTAGCGGGAGTGAAGGAGCAGTACTTC
TRBV6-1	14	TRBD1	few	TRBJ1-5	CASYRGRSDQPQHF	TGTGCCAGCTACAGGGGCAGGTCGGATCAGCCCCAGCATTTT
TRBV28	15	.	many	TRBJ1-2	CASSHPAGLLDGYTF	TGTGCCAGCAGCCATCCCGCGGGTCTATTAGACGGCTACACCTTC
TRBV30	13	.	.	TRBJ2-5	CAWSVESGETQYF	TGTGCCTGGAGTGTGGAGAGTGGCGAGACCCAGTACTTC
TRBV29-1	13	.	many	TRBJ1-1	CSVEVGGDTEAFF	TGCAGCGTTGAGGTCGGAGGGGACACTGAAGCTTTCTTT
TRBV7-2	13	.	many	TRBJ2-1	CASSLPKGHEQFF	TGTGCCAGCAGCTTACCGAAAGGGCATGAGCAGTTCTTC
TRBV10-2	14	.	.	TRBJ2-5	CASSVRQTQETQYF	TGCGCCAGCAGCGTTAGGCAGACCCAAGAGACCCAGTACTTC
TRBV19	15	TRBD2	.	TRBJ2-7	CASSVGLAGLYEQYF	TGTGCCAGTAGTGTAGGTCTAGCGGGACTCTACGAGCAGTACTTC